This section outlines one T cell receptor beta chain sequence together with its context. The naive CD8 population came from CD45RO-negative cells selected for CCR7, without terminally differentiated effector memory CD45RA+ cells. Those who donated were healthy HIV-negative adults, with no recent acute infections or vaccinations reported. Deep-level settings were used for running the assay. The assay was immunoSEQ multiplex PCR, and TCRdb's table has in-frame clones only and misses some. This sample has about 2.1 million clones, with roughly 93% found just once. The data are from a study of shared clonotypes between healthy human individuals. The receptor comes from a man younger than 35 in good health. Some clones in this sample may be carry-over from other donors' samples. What was sequenced was naive CD8+ T cells from PBMCs.

In DNA form, the CDR3 reads TGTGCCAGCAGCTCGGCGCCGTCTGGGGCCAACGTCCTGACTTTC. Protein product: CASSSAPSGANVLTF. The J gene is TRBJ2-6, the V gene TRBV7-3; D gene unclear. Deletions cut 4 bases from V and 1 base from J, with 8 bases between. The germline V gene encodes CDR1 SGHTA and CDR2 FQGTGA. The CDR3 spans 15 residues.